The 21 T cell receptor beta chains below were found in one sample sequenced in a study of control samples from healthy donors and cancer patients. The method was immunoSEQ multiplex PCR; TCRdb's version includes in-frame clones alone and lacks a portion of them. Here the sample spans about 13,000 clones, approximately 77% being singletons. Specimen: formalin-fixed, paraffin-embedded tissue. All receptors come from a male donor with melanoma.

V and J are TRBV6-5 and TRBJ2-7; the match to TRBD1 covers 7 bases. Germline CDR1 is MNHEY and CDR2 is SVGAGI. The CDR3 totals 12 residues. Losses at the gene ends were 6 bases for V and 7 bases for J; bases not matched to a gene: 6. In DNA, the CDR3 is TGTGCCAGCAGCCCACAGGGGATAGAGCAGTACTTC. Encoded protein: CASSPQGIEQYF.

The chain uses TRBV7-7 and TRBJ2-2, with unresolved D. Between the trimmed V and J ends, which lost 5 bases and 2 bases, there was a span of 6 bases. CDR3 length: 13 amino acids. The germline V gene has CDR1 SSHAT and CDR2 FNYEAQ (reference sequence). The CDR3: CASSQSNTGELFF. CDR3 coding DNA: TGTGCCAGCAGCCAAAGCAACACCGGGGAGCTGTTTTTT.

The V gene is TRBV15, the J gene TRBJ1-3; no firm D call. Trimming took 6 bases from V and 0 from J, leaving 9 bases between them. Germline loops: CDR1 LNHNV, CDR2 YYDKDF (reference sequence). The CDR3 covers 14 residues. The DNA of the CDR3 is TGTGCCACCAGTGAGCTAAGCTCTGGAAACACCATATATTTT. Protein: CATSELSSGNTIYF.

This clone was counted a few times. V usage is TRBV11-2 and J usage is TRBJ1-5; D uncertain. Deletions cut 4 bases from V and 3 bases from J, with 13 bases between. CDR3 length: 15 amino acids. Germline V CDR1 and CDR2: SGHAT, FQNNGV. The CDR3 sequence is CASSSQAGPNQPQHF. The CDR3 region has the DNA TGTGCCAGCAGCTCCCAGGCGGGTCCCAATCAGCCCCAGCATTTT.

This clone is medium-sized in the sample. This chain uses TRBV4-3 with TRBJ1-1; tentatively, D is TRBD1 (6 bases). Trimming cost V 3 bases and J 2 bases, with 7 bases left between them. The CDR3 loop spans 13 amino acids. In germline, CDR1 is LGHNA, CDR2 YSLEER. The CDR3: CASSQTGNTEAFF. CDR3 nucleotide sequence: TGCGCCAGCAGCCAGACAGGTAACACTGAAGCTTTCTTT.

The chain employs TRBV3-1 (or the pseudogene TRBV3-2) and TRBJ1-6, with unresolved D. Trimming shortened V by 1 base and J by 7 bases, and 5 bases separated the two germline ends. The CDR3 runs 13 residues. Looked up from germline, CDR1 is LGHDT and CDR2 is YNNKEL (reference sequence). CDR3: CASSQARNSPLHF. The CDR3 bases are TGTGCCAGCAGCCAAGCCAGGAATTCACCCCTCCACTTT.

This clone has just one count. V usage is TRBV4-3 and J usage is TRBJ1-6, with no clear D. This CDR3 is built from 17 residues. Trimming stripped 0 bases from V and 0 bases from J, with 9 bases between. Germline CDR1 and CDR2: LGHNA and YSLEER. This chain's CDR3 is CASSQDLGGSYNSPLHF. For the CDR3, the DNA is TGCGCCAGCAGCCAAGATCTGGGTGGCTCCTATAATTCACCCCTCCACTTT.

CDR3 sequence reads: CASSQDGSLANYGYTF. The CDR3 DNA reads as TGTGCCAGCAGCCAAGATGGCAGCCTAGCTAACTATGGCTACACCTTC. The chain couples TRBV4-2 to TRBJ1-2; D not resolved. This CDR3 spans 16 amino acids. Trimming removed 0 bases at V and 0 bases at J, with 11 bases between. CDR1 and CDR2 from the germline V gene are LGHNA and YNFKEQ.

V gene TRBV28 combines with J gene TRBJ1-5, with TRBD1 as a possible D gene (6 bases). CDR1 is MDHEN, CDR2 SYDVKM, per germline. The V end lost 7 bases, the J end lost 6 bases, and 13 bases lay between the germline ends. CDR3 length equals 13 residues. CDR3 residues: CASIGGRTQPQHF. The CDR3 DNA is TGTGCCAGCATAGGGGGGCGTACTCAGCCCCAGCATTTT.

This clone was observed a few times. The chain couples TRBV4-2 to TRBJ2-2, with TRBD2 identical over 11 bases. The length of the CDR3 is 16 residues. V trimming: 0 bases; J trimming: 3 bases; junction bases outside the gene matches: 0. Germline-derived CDR1 and CDR2 are LGHNA and YNFKEQ. CDR3 amino acids: CASSQETSGDTGELFF. CDR3 bases: TGTGCCAGCAGCCAAGAGACTAGCGGGGACACCGGGGAGCTGTTTTTT.

In this sample, this clone turned up once. J is TRBJ1-6 and V is TRBV4-2, with 7 bases that match TRBD1. V gave up 3 bases and J gave up 10 bases; unmatched junction bases: 3. The CDR3 runs to 13 residues. CDR1 is LGHNA and CDR2 is YNFKEQ in the germline V gene. In DNA form, the CDR3 reads TGTGCCAGCAGCCACGACAGGGACTCACCCCTCCACTTT. Translated: CASSHDRDSPLHF.

The chain combines TRBV18 with TRBJ1-5; maybe TRBD1 (6 bases). The length of the CDR3 is 14 residues. V was clipped by 3 bases and J by 6 bases, with 12 bases between them. Germline loops: CDR1 KGHSH, CDR2 LQKENI. The CDR3 protein is CASSPGQTIQPQHF. For the CDR3, the DNA is TGTGCCAGCTCACCGGGACAAACGATTCAGCCCCAGCATTTT. The full variable domain, in which reference TRBV18 and TRBJ1-5 provide the parts outside the CDR3, is NAGVMQNPRHLVRRRGQEARLRCSPMKGHSHVYWYRQLPEEGLKFMVYLQKENIIDESGMPKERFSAEFPKEGPSILRIQQVVRGDSAAYFCASSPGQTIQPQHFGDGTRLSIL.

The chain couples TRBV19 to TRBJ2-1; D unclear. The CDR3 totals 15 residues. The V end was cut by 3 bases, the J end by 5 bases, with 14 bases between. CDR1 and CDR2 (germline): LNHDA, SQIVND (reference sequence). CDR3 residues: CASSMGWARNNEQFF. The CDR3 DNA is TGTGCCAGTAGTATGGGTTGGGCTCGTAACAATGAGCAGTTCTTC.

This chain links TRBV4-3 with TRBJ2-3, with 8 nucleotides matching TRBD2. The CDR3 extends over 18 amino acids. Germline loops: CDR1 LGHNA, CDR2 YSLEER. Trimming removed 0 bases from V and 0 bases from J; junction bases left unmatched: 8. For the CDR3, the DNA is TGCGCCAGCAGCCAAGAAAAACGGGGGGGCGATAGCACAGATACGCAGTATTTT. Encoded protein: CASSQEKRGGDSTDTQYF.

V usage is TRBV2 and J usage is TRBJ2-3; TRBD2 is a possible D gene (5 bases). Per the germline V gene, CDR1 is SNHLY and CDR2 is FYNNEI. V shed 9 bases and J shed 8 bases, with 15 bases lying between them. The CDR3 is 12 residues long. The CDR3 is CASSPGEGTQYF. The CDR3 coding sequence is TGTGCCAGTTCGCCCGGGGAAGGTACGCAGTATTTT.

In this sample, this clone is medium-sized (0.01 to 0.1%). The V and J genes are TRBV20-1 and TRBJ2-5; D call uncertain. The V end was cut by 3 bases, the J end by 0 bases, with 2 bases between. Germline V lookup: CDR1 DFQATT, CDR2 SNEGSKA (reference sequence). This CDR3 region has 11 residues. Here the CDR3 DNA reads TGCAGTGCTAGGCACCAAGAGACCCAGTACTTC. Its translation is CSARHQETQYF.

This clone was found a few times. This specimen includes other DNA sequences encoding the same CDR3. V is TRBV7-6 and J is TRBJ1-3; no clear D. The germline gives CDR1 SGHVS, CDR2 FNYEAQ. The CDR3 length is 13 residues. Between the trimmed V and J ends, which lost 2 bases and 3 bases, there was a span of 5 bases. The CDR3 DNA is TGTGCCAGCAGCTTAAGGGATGGAAACACCATATATTTT. Translation: CASSLRDGNTIYF.

The chain couples TRBV7-8 to TRBJ2-7, with a possible D match to TRBD1 (6 bases). CDR1 and CDR2 from the germline V gene are SGHVS and FQNEAQ. Trimming took 3 bases from V and 4 from J, leaving 13 bases between them. The CDR3 spans 14 residues. CDR3 amino acids: CASSLRQGWYEQYF. For the CDR3, the DNA is TGTGCCAGCAGCTTGAGGCAGGGGTGGTACGAGCAGTACTTC.

The chain uses TRBV18 and TRBJ1-2, with a possible D match to TRBD1 (6 bases). In germline, CDR1 is KGHSH, CDR2 LQKENI. The CDR3 is 17 residues long. Trimming left V 3 bases short and J 2 bases short, with 19 bases between. The CDR3 DNA sequence: TGTGCCAGCTCACCGGGCAACCCAGGGGCCTGGAACTATGGCTACACCTTC. Its protein is CASSPGNPGAWNYGYTF.

The chain employs TRBV6-2 or TRBV6-3 and TRBJ1-5; D uncertain. The CDR3 sequence is 15 residues long. Germline-derived CDR1 and CDR2 are MNHEY and SVGEGT. V dropped 2 bases and J dropped 7 bases, with 15 bases sitting between them. CDR3 sequence (DNA): TGTGCCAGCAGTTACGCGTCGGGGTTTGGGCAGCCCCAGCATTTT. It codes for CASSYASGFGQPQHF.

The rearrangement joins TRBV14 to TRBJ2-1, with a possible D match to TRBD1 (6 bases). Germline V gene lookup returns CDR1 SGHDN and CDR2 FVKESK. With 2 bases removed from V and 8 bases from J, the gap between germline ends came to 16 bases. The CDR3 contains 15 residues. The CDR3, as DNA: TGTGCCAGCAGCCAAACTTTTGTACAGGGCTATGAGCAGTTCTTC. This sequence encodes CASSQTFVQGYEQFF.